This T cell receptor beta chain appears in the sequencing data of a study of blood T cells in healthy people across ages. The sample holds a few counts of this clonotype. Its specificity is not known. Study results and limitations: CMV status of donors was unknown, possibly confounding expanded clonotype changes.

RNA extraction gave at least 5 micrograms of total RNA per sample. Through a sample-barcoded 5' primer and a J-beta primer mix, a second PCR was run for about 7 to 12 cycles. All samples gave at least 2.5 million CDR3-containing paired-end reads. TCRdb ran MiXCR on the 5' RACE reads and lists one entry per CDR3 protein. The data contain 450,000 to 700,000 distinct CDR3 sequences, roughly a quarter of them singletons. The germline V gene encodes CDR1 SGHVS and CDR2 FNYEAQ. The CDR3 has 13 amino acids. V lost 4 bases, J lost 9 bases, and 13 bases lay in between. The TCR comes from a woman aged 70-85 years in good health. The rearrangement uses TRBV7-6 and TRBJ2-1; no definite D call. Sequencing used blood. In nucleotides, the CDR3 is TGTGCCAGCAGCTCCGAATTCGGTCGTGAGCAGTTCTTC. It yields the protein CASSSEFGREQFF.